This TCR beta chain derives from a study of blood T cell repertoires in COVID-19. The wider study: Some COVID-19 samples were acute and others convalescent; all came from the United States, Italy and Spain. From T cells, B-cell-depleted T cells, or PBMCs came the material, which was cDNA or gDNA.

J gave up 4 bases and V 2 bases, and 7 bases lay outside the gene matches. Germline CDR1 reads MGHRA; CDR2 reads YSYEKL. The CDR3 runs 15 residues. Study processing details: Quantification of nucleated cells was approximated via reference gene primer amplification. Here immunoSEQ multiplex PCR was the method, and the copy in TCRdb shows in-frame clones only, minus some. V, J and clone size derive from that table, while D and trimming were established from the DNA sequence. The table includes 55,000 to 85,000 clones, approximately 90% detected once. The genes are TRBV4-1 and TRBJ1-1; TRBD1 agrees at 7 bases. The sequenced sample consisted of peripheral blood. This sequence was found in a young woman with acute or convalescent COVID-19. CDR3 sequence reads: CASSQQTGYGTEAFF. The DNA for the CDR3 is TGCGCCAGCAGCCAACAGACAGGGTATGGCACTGAAGCTTTCTTT.